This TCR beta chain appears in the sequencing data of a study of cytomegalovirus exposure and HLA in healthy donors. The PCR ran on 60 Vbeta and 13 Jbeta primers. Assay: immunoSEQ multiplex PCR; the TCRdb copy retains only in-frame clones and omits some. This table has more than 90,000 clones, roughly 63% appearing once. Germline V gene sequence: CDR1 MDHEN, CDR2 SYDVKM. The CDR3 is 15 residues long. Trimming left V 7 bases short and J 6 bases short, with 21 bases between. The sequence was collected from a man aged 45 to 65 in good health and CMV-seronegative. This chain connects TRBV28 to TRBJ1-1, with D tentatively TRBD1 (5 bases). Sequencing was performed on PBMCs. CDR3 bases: TGTGCCAGCACCCACGGAGGGGTCGTTAGGGCTGAAGCTTTCTTT. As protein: CASTHGGVVRAEAFF.